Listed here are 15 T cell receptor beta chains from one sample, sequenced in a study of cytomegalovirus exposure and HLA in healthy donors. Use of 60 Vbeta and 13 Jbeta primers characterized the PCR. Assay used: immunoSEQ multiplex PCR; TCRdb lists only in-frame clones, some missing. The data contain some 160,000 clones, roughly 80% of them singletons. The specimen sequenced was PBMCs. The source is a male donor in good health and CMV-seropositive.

Written as DNA, the CDR3 is TGTGCCAGCAGCGGACAGGGGGGGGAAAGCTCTGGAAACACCATATATTTT. It codes for CASSGQGGESSGNTIYF. The V gene is TRBV9, the J gene TRBJ1-3; 9 bases line up with TRBD1. CDR3 length equals 17 residues. The V and J ends lost 3 bases and 0 bases, in that order; junction bases with no gene match: 7. Germline CDR1 and CDR2: SGDLS and YYNGEE. The complete variable domain, with remaining parts taken from reference TRBV9 and TRBJ1-3, reads DSGVTQTPKHLITATGQRVTLRCSPRSGDLSVYWYQQSLDQGLQFLIQYYNGEERAKGNILERFSAQQFPDLHSELNLSSLELGDSALYFCASSGQGGESSGNTIYFGEGSWLTVV.

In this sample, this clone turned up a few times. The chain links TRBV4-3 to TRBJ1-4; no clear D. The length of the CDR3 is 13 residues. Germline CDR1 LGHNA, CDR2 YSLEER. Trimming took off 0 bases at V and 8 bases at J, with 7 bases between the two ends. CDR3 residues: CASSQDQREKLFF. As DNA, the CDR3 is TGCGCCAGCAGCCAAGATCAACGGGAAAAACTGTTTTTT.

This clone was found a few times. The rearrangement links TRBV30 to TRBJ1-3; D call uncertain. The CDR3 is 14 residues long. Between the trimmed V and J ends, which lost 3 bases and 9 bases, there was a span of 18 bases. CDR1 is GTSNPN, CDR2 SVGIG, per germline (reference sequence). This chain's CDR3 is CAWSGDGSRRTIYF. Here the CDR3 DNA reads TGTGCCTGGAGCGGAGACGGATCAAGGCGCACCATATATTTT.

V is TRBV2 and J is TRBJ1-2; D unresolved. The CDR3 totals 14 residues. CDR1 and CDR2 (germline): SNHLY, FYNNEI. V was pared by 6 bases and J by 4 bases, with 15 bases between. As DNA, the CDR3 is TGTGCCAGCAGCTCCCAGGTGTGGATCTATGGCTACACCTTC. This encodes CASSSQVWIYGYTF.

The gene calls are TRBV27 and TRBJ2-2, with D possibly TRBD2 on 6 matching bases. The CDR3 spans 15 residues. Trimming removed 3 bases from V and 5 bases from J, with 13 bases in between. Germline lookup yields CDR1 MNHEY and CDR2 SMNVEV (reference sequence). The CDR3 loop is CASSLFPGTTGELFF. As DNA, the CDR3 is TGTGCCAGCAGTTTGTTTCCAGGGACTACCGGGGAGCTGTTTTTT.

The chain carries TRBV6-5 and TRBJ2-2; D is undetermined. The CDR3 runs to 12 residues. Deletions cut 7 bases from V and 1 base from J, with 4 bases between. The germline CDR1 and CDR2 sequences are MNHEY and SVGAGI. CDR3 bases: TGTGCCAGCATAGAGAACACCGGGGAGCTGTTTTTT. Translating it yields CASIENTGELFF.

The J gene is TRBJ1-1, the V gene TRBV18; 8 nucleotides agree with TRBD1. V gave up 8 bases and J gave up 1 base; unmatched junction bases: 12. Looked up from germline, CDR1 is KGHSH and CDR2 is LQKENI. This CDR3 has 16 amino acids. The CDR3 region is CASQRPGQVANTEAFF. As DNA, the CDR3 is TGTGCCAGCCAACGACCGGGACAGGTGGCGAACACTGAAGCTTTCTTT. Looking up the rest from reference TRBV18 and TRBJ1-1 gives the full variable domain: NAGVMQNPRHLVRRRGQEARLRCSPMKGHSHVYWYRQLPEEGLKFMVYLQKENIIDESGMPKERFSAEFPKEGPSILRIQQVVRGDSAAYFCASQRPGQVANTEAFFGQGTRLTVV.

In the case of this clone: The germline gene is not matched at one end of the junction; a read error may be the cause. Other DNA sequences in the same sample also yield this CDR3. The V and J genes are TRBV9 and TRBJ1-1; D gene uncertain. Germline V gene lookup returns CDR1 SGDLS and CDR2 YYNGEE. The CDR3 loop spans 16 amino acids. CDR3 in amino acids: CASSVVGSRINTEAFF. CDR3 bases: TGTGCCAGCAGCGTAGTAGGGAGTCGAATCAACACTGAAGCTTTCTTC.

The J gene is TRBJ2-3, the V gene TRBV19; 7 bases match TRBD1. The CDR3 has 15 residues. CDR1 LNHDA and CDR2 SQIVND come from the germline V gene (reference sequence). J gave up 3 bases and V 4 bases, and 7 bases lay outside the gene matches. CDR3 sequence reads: CASSTRTGWTDTQYF. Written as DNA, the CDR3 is TGTGCCAGTAGTACCCGGACAGGTTGGACAGATACGCAGTATTTT. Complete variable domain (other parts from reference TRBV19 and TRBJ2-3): DGGITQSPKYLFRKEGQNVTLSCEQNLNHDAMYWYRQDPGQGLRLIYYSQIVNDFQKGDIAEGYSVSREKKESFPLTVTSAQKNPTAFYLCASSTRTGWTDTQYFGPGTRLTVL.

CDR3 sequence reads: CASSLRAAGRTDTQYF. CDR3 coding DNA: TGCGCCAGCAGCTTACGGGCGGCGGGGCGGACAGATACGCAGTATTTT. The J gene is TRBJ2-3, the V gene TRBV5-1, with TRBD2 as a possible D gene (6 bases). V lost 2 bases, J lost 3 bases, and 16 bases lay in between. The germline V gene encodes CDR1 SGHRS and CDR2 YFSETQ. This CDR3 region has 16 residues. Based on the CDR3 plus reference TRBV5-1 and TRBJ2-3, the full variable domain is KAGVTQTPRYLIKTRGQQVTLSCSPISGHRSVSWYQQTPGQGLQFLFEYFSETQRNKGNFPGRFSGRQFSNSRSEMNVSTLELGDSALYLCASSLRAAGRTDTQYFGPGTRLTVL.

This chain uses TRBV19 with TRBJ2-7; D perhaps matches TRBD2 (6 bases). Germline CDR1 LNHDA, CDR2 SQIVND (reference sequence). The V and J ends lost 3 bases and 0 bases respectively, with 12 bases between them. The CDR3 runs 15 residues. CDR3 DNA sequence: TGTGCCAGTAGTATTAGCGGCATAAGCTCCTACGAGCAGTACTTC. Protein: CASSISGISSYEQYF.

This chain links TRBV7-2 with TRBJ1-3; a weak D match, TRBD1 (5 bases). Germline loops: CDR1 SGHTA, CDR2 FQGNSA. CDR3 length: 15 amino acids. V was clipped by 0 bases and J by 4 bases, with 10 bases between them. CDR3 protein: CASSLAVGLGNTIYF. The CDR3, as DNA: TGTGCCAGCAGCTTAGCTGTGGGGCTCGGAAACACCATATATTTT.

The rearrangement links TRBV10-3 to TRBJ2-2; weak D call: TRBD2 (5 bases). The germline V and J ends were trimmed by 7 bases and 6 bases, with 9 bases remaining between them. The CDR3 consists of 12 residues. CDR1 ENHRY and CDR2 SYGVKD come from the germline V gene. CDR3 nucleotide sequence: TGTGCCATCACCCGAGCGGCCGGGGAGCTGTTTTTT. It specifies CAITRAAGELFF.

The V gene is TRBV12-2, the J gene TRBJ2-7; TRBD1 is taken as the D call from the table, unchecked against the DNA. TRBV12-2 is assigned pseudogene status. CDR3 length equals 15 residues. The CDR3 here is CASHTDRGSCYEQYF. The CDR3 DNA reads TGTGCAAGTCACACAGACAGGGGGAGCTGCTACGAGCAGTACTTC.

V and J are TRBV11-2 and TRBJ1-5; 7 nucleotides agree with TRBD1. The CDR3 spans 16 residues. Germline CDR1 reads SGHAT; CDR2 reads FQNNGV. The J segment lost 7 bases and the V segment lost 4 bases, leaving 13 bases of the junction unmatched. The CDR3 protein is CASSSSTGSYEQPQHF. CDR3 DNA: TGTGCCAGCAGCTCTTCGACAGGGAGTTACGAACAGCCCCAGCATTTT.